The present T cell receptor beta chain was sequenced within a study of control samples from healthy donors and cancer patients. V dropped 6 bases and J dropped 2 bases, with 28 bases sitting between them. CDR1 and CDR2 from the germline V gene are MNHEY and SVGEGT. This CDR3 has 20 amino acids. Some clones are missing from TCRdb's copy, which holds only in-frame ones; the method was immunoSEQ multiplex PCR. The sample shows 150,000 or so clones, 93% of them seen only once. The V and J genes are TRBV6-2 or TRBV6-3 and TRBJ2-2; D possibly corresponds to TRBD2 (6 bases). This receptor was taken from a woman aged 55-75 years in good health. Sequences were obtained from blood. DNA of the CDR3: TGTGCCAGCAGCTTCCGGGCGGTTCGAATTGCGGGGCCAAACACCGGGGAGCTGTTTTTT. Its translation: CASSFRAVRIAGPNTGELFF.